The rows below give T cell receptor beta chains drawn from one sample of a study of CD8+ T cells in alopecia areata. TCRdb's copy holds only in-frame clones and misses some; the assay was immunoSEQ multiplex PCR. This sample yields a few hundred thousand clones, of which roughly two fifths are seen a single time; around 0.48% belongs to the top ten. The sample consisted of CD4+ T cells sorted from blood, taken between weeks 30 and 35, from a patient treated with tofacitinib. These receptors were obtained from a human donor with alopecia areata. Both conserved end residues are trimmed from each CDR3. Where a row states a size, it is once, few, many or the class of an expanded clone; other rows omit it.

TRBV4-1 | few | ASSQEGPARVRGSSTDTQY
TRBV19 | . | ASSLNPRLRGLGYGYT
TRBV29-1 | . | SVGTGRYEQY
TRBV27 | . | ASSLLGNTEAF
TRBV2 | . | ASSDHFPSYEQY
TRBV5-1 | . | ASSFSGSFNEQY
TRBV2 | few | ASSVTDGFRYT
TRBV9 | . | ASSVAGTGGVDEQY
TRBV6-5 | . | ASRQGTGDTYEQY
TRBV6-5 | . | ASGRRDNSPLH
TRBV13 | . | ASSLKTSHSTDTQY
TRBV6-5 | . | ATRPEGAYNEQF
TRBV30 | . | ASTTGQGNSPLH
TRBV27 | . | ASFVLGYGYT
TRBV7-9 | few | ASSLDVSAGYT
TRBV25-1 | . | ASSERNRNQPQH
TRBV6-1 | . | ASSEVRGTGYGYT
TRBV2 | . | ASSERGRTEAF
TRBV2 | once | ATGGRNTDTQY
TRBV25-1 | . | ASSGGTASPGNEQF
TRBV30 | . | AWSALNREDSNQPQH
TRBV6-1 | . | ASRTVLNTEAF